The next 15 T cell receptor beta chains were all read from a single sample in a study of blood T cell repertoires in COVID-19. Data came from immunoSEQ multiplex PCR; TCRdb stores just in-frame clones and leaves some out. The table lists more than 55,000 clones, 80% to 90% of them singletons, with 15% to 20% in the top ten. Source material: peripheral blood. The receptor source for this set is a woman between 55 and 75 years old with COVID-19, enrolled during active disease.

The genes are TRBV19 and TRBJ2-7, with D possibly being TRBD2 (6 bases). The germline gives CDR1 LNHDA, CDR2 SQIVND (reference sequence). Trimming took off 7 bases at V and 3 bases at J, with 16 bases between the two ends. The CDR3 has 14 amino acids. Here the CDR3 DNA reads TGTGCCAGTAAGGTGGGGGTCGGGAGCTACGAGCAGTACTTC. Its translation: CASKVGVGSYEQYF.

The V gene is TRBV5-5, the J gene TRBJ2-7, with a possible D match to TRBD1 (5 bases). The V and J ends lost 2 bases and 1 base respectively, with 13 bases between them. The length of the CDR3 is 15 residues. The germline CDR1 and CDR2 sequences are SGHKS and YYEKEE (reference sequence). CDR3 region: CASSFGWTSSYEQYF. The CDR3 coding sequence is TGTGCCAGCAGCTTTGGGTGGACATCTTCCTACGAGCAGTACTTC.

As DNA, the CDR3 is TGTGCCATCGGGGACAGGGGTGGCAATGAGCAGTTCTTC. Amino acids: CAIGDRGGNEQFF. The chain uses TRBV10-3 and TRBJ2-1, with 10 bases aligning to TRBD1. This CDR3 region has 13 residues. The germline CDR1 and CDR2 sequences are ENHRY and SYGVKD. V lost 8 bases, J lost 6 bases, and 4 bases stayed unmatched.

The chain carries TRBV4-2 and TRBJ2-1; D uncertain. The CDR3 covers 13 residues. Germline V gene data show CDR1 as LGHNA and CDR2 as YNFKEQ. The V and J ends lost 1 base and 9 bases respectively, with 10 bases between them. Written as DNA, the CDR3 is TGTGCCAGCAGCCAAGTCCCCCTAGGTGAGCAGTTCTTC. It encodes CASSQVPLGEQFF.

This chain joins TRBV9 and TRBJ2-7; TRBD2 is a possible D gene (5 bases). V shed 0 bases and J shed 7 bases, with 11 bases lying between them. Germline V gene data show CDR1 as SGDLS and CDR2 as YYNGEE. The CDR3 runs 13 residues. The DNA for the CDR3 is TGTGCCAGCAGCGTAGGAGGGTCTGGGGAGCAGTACTTC. It specifies CASSVGGSGEQYF.

This sequence joins TRBV30 and TRBJ1-5; unclear D gene. The V gene lost 0 bases and the J gene lost 5 bases, with 8 bases spanning the gap. This CDR3 is built from 13 residues. CDR1 and CDR2 from the germline V gene are GTSNPN and SVGIG (reference sequence). The CDR3 nucleotides are TGTGCCTGGAGTGTACGGGAATATCAGCCCCAGCATTTT. It specifies CAWSVREYQPQHF.

This chain joins TRBV10-3 and TRBJ2-7; 11 nucleotides align to TRBD2. Germline V gene sequence: CDR1 ENHRY, CDR2 SYGVKD. V was pared by 4 bases and J by 5 bases, with 16 bases of the junction left unmatched. The CDR3 totals 18 residues. The DNA for the CDR3 is TGTGCCATCAGTGTTTTACCCGGGATAGCGGGAGGGCCAAACGAGCAGTACTTC. It is translated as CAISVLPGIAGGPNEQYF.

The J gene is TRBJ2-7, the V gene TRBV11-2, with 14 bases fitting TRBD2. Per the germline V gene, CDR1 is SGHAT and CDR2 is FQNNGV. The CDR3 is 13 amino acids. J was trimmed by 11 bases and V by 5 bases; bases with no gene match: 5. The CDR3 region is CASSLGLAGGEYF. CDR3 in DNA: TGTGCCAGCAGCCTCGGACTAGCGGGAGGAGAGTACTTC.

The chain couples TRBV10-3 to TRBJ2-7, with 8 bases that match TRBD2. Germline V CDR1 and CDR2: ENHRY, SYGVKD. The CDR3 contains 15 residues. J was trimmed by 2 bases and V by 4 bases; bases with no gene match: 7. In DNA form, the CDR3 reads TGTGCCATCAGTGGTAGCGGGGACGGTACCTACGAGCAGTACTTC. It is translated as CAISGSGDGTYEQYF.

The chain combines TRBV13 with TRBJ1-4, with 7 bases fitting TRBD1. Trimming cost V 2 bases and J 8 bases; bases outside gene matches: 5. The length of the CDR3 is 14 residues. In germline, CDR1 is PRHDT, CDR2 FYEKMQ (reference sequence). The chain's CDR3 is CASSLRGRGEKLFF. DNA of the CDR3: TGTGCCAGCAGCTTAAGGGGGCGAGGAGAAAAACTGTTTTTT. Supplemented by reference TRBV13 and TRBJ1-4, the full variable domain reads AAGVIQSPRHLIKEKRETATLKCYPIPRHDTVYWYQQGPGQDPQFLISFYEKMQSDKGSIPDRFSAQQFSDYHSELNMSSLELGDSALYFCASSLRGRGEKLFFGSGTQLSVL.

This chain uses TRBV5-4 with TRBJ1-2; D is unclear. Trimming left V 1 base short and J 7 bases short, with 14 bases between. This CDR3 comprises 14 residues. Germline loops: CDR1 SGHNT, CDR2 YYREEE (reference sequence). CDR3 residues: CASSLTGGRGGYTF. The CDR3 nucleotides are TGTGCCAGCAGCTTGACTGGCGGGCGGGGTGGCTACACCTTC.

This chain uses TRBV18 with TRBJ1-1; perhaps TRBD1 as D (6 bases). CDR1 is KGHSH, CDR2 LQKENI, per germline. Trimming removed 1 base at V and 2 bases at J, with 11 bases between. CDR3 size: 15 residues. CDR3 sequence: CASSPLWTDNTEAFF. The CDR3 DNA reads TGTGCCAGCTCACCACTTTGGACAGACAACACTGAAGCTTTCTTT.

The genes are TRBV2 and TRBJ1-2; no clear D gene. Trimming left V 7 bases short and J 4 bases short, with 7 bases between. CDR1 and CDR2 from the germline V gene are SNHLY and FYNNEI. This CDR3 comprises 11 residues. The CDR3 coding sequence is TGTGCCAGCACGGCAGGCTATGGCTACACCTTC. It translates to CASTAGYGYTF.

V and J are TRBV28 and TRBJ2-1; 7 bases match TRBD1. Trimming at V came to 10 bases and at J to 2 bases, leaving 2 bases not matched to a gene. The CDR3 extends over 12 amino acids. Germline lookup yields CDR1 MDHEN and CDR2 SYDVKM. The CDR3 DNA sequence: TGTGCCACGAGGGGGCCCTACAATGAGCAGTTCTTC. It codes for CATRGPYNEQFF.

The rearrangement joins TRBV3-1 (or the pseudogene TRBV3-2) to TRBJ2-7; 11 nucleotides align to TRBD2. V lost 1 base, J lost 2 bases, and 7 bases stayed unmatched. This CDR3 spans 17 amino acids. From germline, CDR1 is LGHDT and CDR2 YNNKEL (reference sequence). The CDR3 bases are TGTGCCAGCAGCCAAGGACTAGCGGGAAGCCTTACCTACGAGCAGTACTTC. This translates into CASSQGLAGSLTYEQYF.